This is a list of T cell receptor beta chains from one sample in a study of early T cells in non-severe SARS-CoV-2 infection. TCRdb re-called the 5' RACE reads through MiXCR, storing one row per CDR3 protein. The sample carries approximately 40,000 distinct CDR3 sequences, under 7.5% recorded once. The source was whole blood, collected at baseline. These receptor sequences come from an adult who was a healthcare worker with PCR-confirmed SARS-CoV-2 infection or an uninfected control (not recorded which). The CDR3 runs from the conserved cysteine through the conserved F or W. The D gene is left open where the match is weak. The size of a clone is reported for some rows only, either as once, few or many, or as a class for expanded clones.

clone size: many; D gene: TRBD1; V gene: TRBV12-3/TRBV12-4; J gene: TRBJ1-1; CDR3 DNA: TGTGCCAGCTGGGGGACAGGGGGCGTGTACACTGAAGCTTTCTTT; CDR3 protein: CASWGTGGVYTEAFF
clone size: many; D gene: TRBD2; V gene: TRBV6-6; J gene: TRBJ2-3; CDR3 DNA: TGTGCCAGCCGGGCGGGAGCTGGAGATACGCAGTATTTT; CDR3 protein: CASRAGAGDTQYF
clone size: NA; D gene: NA; V gene: TRBV6-5; J gene: TRBJ2-5; CDR3 DNA: TGTGCCAGCAGTTACGATGGGGAGACCCAGTACTTC; CDR3 protein: CASSYDGETQYF
clone size: many; D gene: NA; V gene: TRBV2; J gene: TRBJ2-1; CDR3 DNA: TGTGCCAGCACGGACAAAGCACGGAGTAGGCAGTTCTTC; CDR3 protein: CASTDKARSRQFF
clone size: NA; D gene: NA; V gene: TRBV7-2; J gene: TRBJ2-3; CDR3 DNA: TGTGCCAGCAGCTCTTTCAGGGATACGCAGTATTTT; CDR3 protein: CASSSFRDTQYF
clone size: many; D gene: NA; V gene: TRBV21-1; J gene: TRBJ1-4; CDR3 DNA: TGTGCCAGCAGCGCCCTACAGGGGGCAAAGGAAAAACTGTTTTTT; CDR3 protein: CASSALQGAKEKLFF
clone size: many; D gene: TRBD2; V gene: TRBV3-1; J gene: TRBJ2-1; CDR3 DNA: TGTGCCAGCAGCCAAGGACTAGCGGGGGTGAGCTCCTACAATGAGCAGTTCTTC; CDR3 protein: CASSQGLAGVSSYNEQFF
clone size: NA; D gene: NA; V gene: TRBV3-1; J gene: TRBJ1-6; CDR3 DNA: TGTGCCAGCAGCCAGAGAGTGGGGGGTAATTCACCCCTCCACTTT; CDR3 protein: CASSQRVGGNSPLHF
clone size: many; D gene: NA; V gene: TRBV3-1; J gene: TRBJ2-7; CDR3 DNA: TGTGCCAGCAGCCAAGCCGGACCAGGCAGAGTCGAGCAGTACTTC; CDR3 protein: CASSQAGPGRVEQYF
clone size: many; D gene: NA; V gene: TRBV18; J gene: TRBJ1-5; CDR3 DNA: TGTGCCAGCTCACCTCGGGAGGGAGGGCAGCCCCAGCATTTT; CDR3 protein: CASSPREGGQPQHF
clone size: NA; D gene: TRBD2; V gene: TRBV6-5; J gene: TRBJ2-1; CDR3 DNA: TGTGCCAGCAGTTACCTCCAGGGACTAACCAATGAGCAGTTCTTC; CDR3 protein: CASSYLQGLTNEQFF
clone size: NA; D gene: NA; V gene: TRBV15; J gene: TRBJ2-5; CDR3 DNA: TGTGCCACCAGCAGAGAGAACCTCCGGGAGACCCAGTACTTC; CDR3 protein: CATSRENLRETQYF
clone size: many; D gene: NA; V gene: TRBV6-6; J gene: TRBJ2-2; CDR3 DNA: TGTGCCAGCAGTTACTCGACGGCCGGGGAGCTGTTTTTT; CDR3 protein: CASSYSTAGELFF
clone size: few; D gene: TRBD2; V gene: TRBV10-3; J gene: TRBJ2-1; CDR3 DNA: TGTGCCATCAGTGGCAGGACTAGCGGAAATGAGCAGTTCTTC; CDR3 protein: CAISGRTSGNEQFF
clone size: NA; D gene: TRBD2; V gene: TRBV11-2; J gene: TRBJ2-1; CDR3 DNA: TGTGCCAGCAGCTTAGAACTAGCGGGAGGGCAACCCTCCTACAATGAGCAGTTCTTC; CDR3 protein: CASSLELAGGQPSYNEQFF
clone size: NA; D gene: NA; V gene: TRBV27; J gene: TRBJ2-7; CDR3 DNA: TGTGCCAGCGCGCGGGACAGCGCTTGGAGAAGCTCCTACGAGCAGTACTTC; CDR3 protein: CASARDSAWRSSYEQYF
clone size: many; D gene: NA; V gene: TRBV18; J gene: TRBJ2-3; CDR3 DNA: TGTGCCAGCTCACCGACTAGCACAGATACGCAGTATTTT; CDR3 protein: CASSPTSTDTQYF
clone size: few; D gene: NA; V gene: TRBV29-1; J gene: TRBJ2-7; CDR3 DNA: TGCAGCGTATACAGGGTTGGAGGGTACGAGCAGTACTTC; CDR3 protein: CSVYRVGGYEQYF
clone size: few; D gene: NA; V gene: TRBV11-3; J gene: TRBJ1-1; CDR3 DNA: TGTGCCAGCAGCTTAGTCCGCATACGAGACGCCCGACGGGCTGAAGCTTTCTTT; CDR3 protein: CASSLVRIRDARRAEAFF
clone size: NA; D gene: NA; V gene: TRBV15; J gene: TRBJ2-6; CDR3 DNA: TGTGCCACCAGCAGAGAAGGGTCTGGGGCCAACGTCCTGACTTTC; CDR3 protein: CATSREGSGANVLTF
clone size: many; D gene: NA; V gene: TRBV28; J gene: TRBJ2-7; CDR3 DNA: TGTGCCAGCAGCTCAGGGCGCTTCTACGAGCAGTACTTC; CDR3 protein: CASSSGRFYEQYF
clone size: few; D gene: TRBD2; V gene: TRBV20-1; J gene: TRBJ2-7; CDR3 DNA: TGCAGTGCTAGAGGACTAGCGGGGGGGCCCTACGAGCAGTACTTC; CDR3 protein: CSARGLAGGPYEQYF
clone size: many; D gene: NA; V gene: TRBV6-1; J gene: TRBJ1-1; CDR3 DNA: TGTGCCAGTCGAATACCCCCACAGGGAGCTTTCTTT; CDR3 protein: CASRIPPQGAFF
clone size: few; D gene: TRBD2; V gene: TRBV3-1; J gene: TRBJ2-3; CDR3 DNA: TGTGCCAGCAGCCAAGCTGGTGCGGGAGCAGATACGCAGTATTTT; CDR3 protein: CASSQAGAGADTQYF
clone size: many; D gene: TRBD1; V gene: TRBV6-4; J gene: TRBJ2-3; CDR3 DNA: TGTGCCAGCAGTGGACAGGGGGGAGATACGCAGTATTTT; CDR3 protein: CASSGQGGDTQYF
clone size: many; D gene: TRBD2; V gene: TRBV11-2; J gene: TRBJ2-7; CDR3 DNA: TGTGCCAGCAGCCCTAGCGGGAGCAACGAGCAGTACTTC; CDR3 protein: CASSPSGSNEQYF
clone size: many; D gene: NA; V gene: TRBV27; J gene: TRBJ2-7; CDR3 DNA: TGTGCCAGCCGAAGACAGCCAGACTCCTACGAGCAGTACTTC; CDR3 protein: CASRRQPDSYEQYF
clone size: NA; D gene: TRBD2; V gene: TRBV5-1; J gene: TRBJ2-5; CDR3 DNA: TGCGCCAGCAGCCAACCGGGAGGGGAGGCCCAGTACTTC; CDR3 protein: CASSQPGGEAQYF
clone size: many; D gene: NA; V gene: TRBV6-6; J gene: TRBJ2-3; CDR3 DNA: TGTGCCAGCAGTTACTCGGCGTGGGCGCGGAGCACAGATACGCAGTATTTT; CDR3 protein: CASSYSAWARSTDTQYF
clone size: many; D gene: NA; V gene: TRBV12-2; J gene: TRBJ2-1; CDR3 DNA: TGTGCATACTCAGTCCCGGGACAGGGGAACAATGAGCAGTTCTTC; CDR3 protein: CAYSVPGQGNNEQFF
clone size: many; D gene: NA; V gene: TRBV7-6; J gene: TRBJ2-1; CDR3 DNA: TGTGCCAGCAGCTCCCCCCGGGCACAGGGTGGCAATGAGCAGTTCTTC; CDR3 protein: CASSSPRAQGGNEQFF
clone size: NA; D gene: NA; V gene: TRBV7-2; J gene: TRBJ2-3; CDR3 DNA: TGTGCCAGCAGCTCGCGGGGAACAAGGGCAGATACGCAGTATTTT; CDR3 protein: CASSSRGTRADTQYF
clone size: NA; D gene: NA; V gene: TRBV7-2; J gene: TRBJ2-3; CDR3 DNA: TGTGCCAGCAGCCCCTCCGGCGGGATTACAGATACGCAGTATTTT; CDR3 protein: CASSPSGGITDTQYF
clone size: NA; D gene: TRBD1; V gene: TRBV5-1; J gene: TRBJ1-1; CDR3 DNA: TGCGCCAGCAGCAGCGGCGGGACAGGGATCACTGAAGCTTTCTTT; CDR3 protein: CASSSGGTGITEAFF
clone size: many; D gene: NA; V gene: TRBV6-1; J gene: TRBJ1-5; CDR3 DNA: TGTGCTGGGTCAGGGGGCAATCAGCCCCAGCATTTT; CDR3 protein: CAGSGGNQPQHF
clone size: few; D gene: TRBD2; V gene: TRBV9; J gene: TRBJ2-3; CDR3 DNA: TGTGCCAGCAGCGTAGAGGGGGTCCCTAGCGGGAGTATTGTTGAGTTGTTTGCAGATACGCAGTATTTT; CDR3 protein: CASSVEGVPSGSIVELFADTQYF
clone size: few; D gene: TRBD2; V gene: TRBV6-6; J gene: TRBJ2-4; CDR3 DNA: TGTGCCAGCACCCCCGGGCAAGCGGGAGCTGGGGCCAAAAACATTCAGTACTTC; CDR3 protein: CASTPGQAGAGAKNIQYF
clone size: NA; D gene: NA; V gene: TRBV28; J gene: TRBJ2-3; CDR3 DNA: TGTGCCAGCAGTTTAGCGGGACGGGCAGATACGCAGTATTTT; CDR3 protein: CASSLAGRADTQYF
clone size: few; D gene: NA; V gene: TRBV19; J gene: TRBJ2-2; CDR3 DNA: TGTGCCAGTAGTATAGAGGAATCGAACACCGGGGAGCTGTTTTTT; CDR3 protein: CASSIEESNTGELFF
clone size: few; D gene: NA; V gene: TRBV24-1; J gene: TRBJ2-3; CDR3 DNA: TGTGCCACCAGTGATTTGATGACCGGCACAGATACGCAGTATTTT; CDR3 protein: CATSDLMTGTDTQYF
clone size: many; D gene: NA; V gene: TRBV11-3; J gene: TRBJ2-7; CDR3 DNA: TGTGCCAGCAGCTTGAGGAACGAGACTGTCCTCTCCTACGAGCAGTACTTC; CDR3 protein: CASSLRNETVLSYEQYF
clone size: many; D gene: TRBD1; V gene: TRBV2; J gene: TRBJ1-1; CDR3 DNA: TGTGCCAGCAGTCTTGACAGGGCCACTGAAGCTTTCTTT; CDR3 protein: CASSLDRATEAFF
clone size: many; D gene: NA; V gene: TRBV2; J gene: TRBJ2-3; CDR3 DNA: TGTGCCAGCAGTGGGACTCCGACAGATACGCAGTATTTT; CDR3 protein: CASSGTPTDTQYF
clone size: NA; D gene: NA; V gene: TRBV29-1; J gene: TRBJ2-7; CDR3 DNA: TGCAGCGAGGTAGACCGGGACCTTCACTACGAGCAGTACTTC; CDR3 protein: CSEVDRDLHYEQYF
clone size: few; D gene: NA; V gene: TRBV10-3; J gene: TRBJ2-5; CDR3 DNA: TGTGCCATCAGTCCAGGTGATTTCGGATTGGAGACCCAGTACTTC; CDR3 protein: CAISPGDFGLETQYF
clone size: many; D gene: NA; V gene: TRBV6-2/TRBV6-3; J gene: TRBJ1-1; CDR3 DNA: TGTGCCAGCAGTCGGGTTGGGTCTCGCAGTGAAGCTTTCTTT; CDR3 protein: CASSRVGSRSEAFF
clone size: few; D gene: NA; V gene: TRBV6-2/TRBV6-3; J gene: TRBJ2-1; CDR3 DNA: TGTGCCAGCAGTTACTCACTTAATTATGAGCAGTTCTTC; CDR3 protein: CASSYSLNYEQFF
clone size: many; D gene: NA; V gene: TRBV5-6; J gene: TRBJ2-7; CDR3 DNA: TGTGCCAGCAGCTTGAGTGGGACGGAGAGAGAGCAGTACTTC; CDR3 protein: CASSLSGTEREQYF
clone size: few; D gene: NA; V gene: TRBV27; J gene: TRBJ2-5; CDR3 DNA: TGTGCCAGCAGTCCCCTGGGAACAGGGACCCAGTACTTC; CDR3 protein: CASSPLGTGTQYF
clone size: many; D gene: NA; V gene: TRBV6-5; J gene: TRBJ2-1; CDR3 DNA: TGTGCCAGCAGTTACGGGGTGGGGCACAATGAGCAGTTCTTC; CDR3 protein: CASSYGVGHNEQFF
clone size: NA; D gene: NA; V gene: TRBV30; J gene: TRBJ2-3; CDR3 DNA: TGTGCCTGCACATTAGCCTCTAGCACAGATACGCAGTATTTT; CDR3 protein: CACTLASSTDTQYF
clone size: many; D gene: NA; V gene: TRBV3-1; J gene: TRBJ1-2; CDR3 DNA: TGTGCCAGCAGCCAACCGGGGGATGGCTACACCTTC; CDR3 protein: CASSQPGDGYTF
clone size: NA; D gene: TRBD2; V gene: TRBV7-2; J gene: TRBJ2-1; CDR3 DNA: TGTGCCAGCAGCTTATCTAGCGGGGTAGGCAATGAGCAGTTCTTC; CDR3 protein: CASSLSSGVGNEQFF
clone size: many; D gene: NA; V gene: TRBV28; J gene: TRBJ2-4; CDR3 DNA: TGTGCCAGCAGCTCCTCGGCTCTAGACATTCAGTACTTC; CDR3 protein: CASSSSALDIQYF
clone size: many; D gene: TRBD1; V gene: TRBV30; J gene: TRBJ1-1; CDR3 DNA: TGTGCCTGGAGTGTATCCCCCTCCGGGACAGCCGAAGCTTTCTTT; CDR3 protein: CAWSVSPSGTAEAFF